The 15 T cell receptor beta chains given below trace back to one sample, sequenced in a study of early T cells in non-severe SARS-CoV-2 infection. TCRdb ran MiXCR on the 5' RACE reads and lists one entry per CDR3 protein. The sample comprises fewer than 65,000 distinct CDR3 sequences, approximately 8% of which are singletons, and almost 4% rests with the top ten. The specimen comprised whole blood, sampled at baseline. The receptor set was obtained from an adult who was a healthcare worker with PCR-confirmed SARS-CoV-2 infection or an uninfected control (not recorded which).

This clonotype was recorded a few times. The rearrangement uses TRBV24-1 and TRBJ2-1; 11 bases are a match to TRBD2. CDR3 length: 18 amino acids. In germline, CDR1 is KGHDR, CDR2 SFDVKD. Germline trimming cut 3 bases from V and 6 bases from J; bases unmatched to any gene: 12. The CDR3 bases are TGTGCCACCAGTGATCCCACAGCGCCCGGGACTAGCGGCAATGAGCAGTTCTTC. Protein product: CATSDPTAPGTSGNEQFF.

The chain employs TRBV6-6 and TRBJ2-3, with D possibly being TRBD2 (5 bases). The V end was cut by 2 bases, the J end by 2 bases, with 14 bases between. The length of the CDR3 is 16 residues. Germline lookup yields CDR1 MNHNY and CDR2 SVGAGI (reference sequence). CDR3 region: CASSYEVSGYTDTQYF. The CDR3 bases are TGTGCCAGCAGTTACGAAGTGAGCGGCTACACAGATACGCAGTATTTT.

The chain joins TRBV30 to TRBJ2-4, with 7 bases aligning to TRBD1. Germline V lookup: CDR1 GTSNPN, CDR2 SVGIG (reference sequence). The V and J ends lost 3 bases and 0 bases, in that order; junction bases with no gene match: 14. The CDR3 runs to 18 residues. The CDR3 DNA reads as TGTGCCTGGAGCGCCGGGACAGCCAAGTCCCTAGCCAAAAACATTCAGTACTTC. Translation gives CAWSAGTAKSLAKNIQYF.

This clonotype showed up many times. This chain links TRBV7-9 with TRBJ2-3; the D gene could be TRBD1 or TRBD2 (5 bases each). There are 14 residues in the CDR3. V dropped 5 bases and J dropped 2 bases, with 11 bases sitting between them. CDR1 SEHNR and CDR2 FQNEAQ come from the germline V gene (reference sequence). The CDR3 DNA reads TGTGCCAGCAGCAAAGGGACGAACACAGATACGCAGTATTTT. Translating gives CASSKGTNTDTQYF.

Ten or more counts support this clonotype. The chain links TRBV21-1 to TRBJ1-4. TRBV21-1 is a recognized pseudogene. The CDR3 consists of 14 residues. CDR3 in DNA: TGTGCCAGCGCTTCGGAAGCAACTAATGAAAAACTGTTTTTT. Translation: CASASEATNEKLFF.

In this sample, this clonotype is medium-sized. The CDR3, as DNA: TGCAGCGTTGAAGTGGTCTATGGCTACACCTTC. This gives the protein CSVEVVYGYTF. The chain couples TRBV29-1 to TRBJ1-2; no firm D call. Deletions cut 1 base from V and 4 bases from J, with 4 bases between. The length of the CDR3 is 11 residues. Looked up from germline, CDR1 is SQVTM and CDR2 is ANQGSEA.

V is TRBV20-1 and J is TRBJ2-3; possibly TRBD2 for D (6 bases). This CDR3 has 14 residues. The ends were cut back, 0 bases at V and 0 bases at J, with 7 bases in the middle. Per germline, CDR1 DFQATT and CDR2 SNEGSKA (reference sequence). DNA for the CDR3: TGCAGTGCTAGAGAGGGGACTAGCACAGATACGCAGTATTTT. It encodes CSAREGTSTDTQYF.

This clonotype was recorded at least ten times. The chain combines TRBV20-1 with TRBJ2-1; D is unresolved. V shed 5 bases and J shed 4 bases, with 9 bases lying between them. The germline V gene has CDR1 DFQATT and CDR2 SNEGSKA (reference sequence). The CDR3 has 12 amino acids. The CDR3 sequence is CSADRKYNEQFF. The DNA of the CDR3 is TGCAGTGCTGACCGCAAATACAATGAGCAGTTCTTC.

This clonotype appeared many times. The chain carries TRBV3-1 and TRBJ2-7; 12 nucleotides agree with TRBD2. Germline CDR1 is LGHDT and CDR2 is YNNKEL (reference sequence). CDR3 length: 14 residues. J was trimmed by 3 bases and V by 4 bases; bases with no gene match: 1. CDR3 in amino acids: CASSPGLAGYEQYF. The CDR3 DNA sequence: TGTGCCAGCAGCCCGGGACTAGCGGGCTACGAGCAGTACTTC.

This clonotype has only a few counts. The DNA of the CDR3 is TGTGCCAGCAGTCCGGGGGGCTCACCTCGCACAGATACGCAGTATTTT. Its translation is CASSPGGSPRTDTQYF. The chain has TRBV6-6 and TRBJ2-3; D may be TRBD2 (7 bases). Trimming took off 5 bases at V and 1 base at J, with 16 bases between the two ends. The CDR3 extends over 16 amino acids. Germline V lookup: CDR1 MNHNY, CDR2 SVGAGI (reference sequence).

This rearrangement joins TRBV9 to TRBJ2-2; D uncertain. CDR3 length: 14 residues. Trimming shortened V by 0 bases and J by 4 bases, and 7 bases separated the two germline ends. Germline assignment: CDR1 SGDLS and CDR2 YYNGEE. The chain's CDR3 is CASSVVSVTGELFF. The CDR3 DNA reads TGTGCCAGCAGCGTAGTAAGTGTCACCGGGGAGCTGTTTTTT.

This clonotype turned up a few times. The genes are TRBV3-1 and TRBJ2-4; D ambiguous. Trimming shortened V by 3 bases and J by 2 bases, and 14 bases separated the two germline ends. Germline values: CDR1 LGHDT, CDR2 YNNKEL (reference sequence). This CDR3 comprises 16 residues. CDR3 residues: CASSQDRRISKNIQYF. The CDR3 DNA reads TGTGCCAGCAGCCAGGACCGTCGGATCTCCAAAAACATTCAGTACTTC.

This clonotype was counted a few times. The chain uses TRBV6-5 and TRBJ2-1; D is possibly TRBD1 (6 bases). The CDR3 totals 12 residues. The ends were cut back, 2 bases at V and 9 bases at J, with 8 bases in the middle. The germline V gene encodes CDR1 MNHEY and CDR2 SVGAGI. Written as DNA, the CDR3 is TGTGCCAGCAGTTACCGAGGGGGTGAGCAGTTCTTC. This codes for CASSYRGGEQFF.

This clonotype appeared a few times. The V and J genes are TRBV18 and TRBJ1-2, with 9 bases identical to TRBD1. CDR1 is KGHSH, CDR2 LQKENI, per germline. The CDR3 has 15 amino acids. With V trimmed by 2 bases and J by 3 bases, 4 bases remained unmatched. CDR3: CASSPGTGGDYGYTF. The CDR3 coding sequence is TGTGCCAGCTCACCAGGCACAGGGGGCGACTATGGCTACACCTTC. Variable domain in full (rest from reference TRBV18 and TRBJ1-2): NAGVMQNPRHLVRRRGQEARLRCSPMKGHSHVYWYRQLPEEGLKFMVYLQKENIIDESGMPKERFSAEFPKEGPSILRIQQVVRGDSAAYFCASSPGTGGDYGYTFGSGTRLTVV.

This clonotype was detected a few times. V and J are TRBV29-1 and TRBJ2-1; D may be TRBD2 (6 bases). Trimming took off 7 bases at V and 4 bases at J, with 8 bases between the two ends. From germline, CDR1 is SQVTM and CDR2 ANQGSEA. The CDR3 totals 11 residues. The CDR3 DNA reads as TGCAGCGGGGGGGAATACAATGAGCAGTTCTTC. It encodes CSGGEYNEQFF.